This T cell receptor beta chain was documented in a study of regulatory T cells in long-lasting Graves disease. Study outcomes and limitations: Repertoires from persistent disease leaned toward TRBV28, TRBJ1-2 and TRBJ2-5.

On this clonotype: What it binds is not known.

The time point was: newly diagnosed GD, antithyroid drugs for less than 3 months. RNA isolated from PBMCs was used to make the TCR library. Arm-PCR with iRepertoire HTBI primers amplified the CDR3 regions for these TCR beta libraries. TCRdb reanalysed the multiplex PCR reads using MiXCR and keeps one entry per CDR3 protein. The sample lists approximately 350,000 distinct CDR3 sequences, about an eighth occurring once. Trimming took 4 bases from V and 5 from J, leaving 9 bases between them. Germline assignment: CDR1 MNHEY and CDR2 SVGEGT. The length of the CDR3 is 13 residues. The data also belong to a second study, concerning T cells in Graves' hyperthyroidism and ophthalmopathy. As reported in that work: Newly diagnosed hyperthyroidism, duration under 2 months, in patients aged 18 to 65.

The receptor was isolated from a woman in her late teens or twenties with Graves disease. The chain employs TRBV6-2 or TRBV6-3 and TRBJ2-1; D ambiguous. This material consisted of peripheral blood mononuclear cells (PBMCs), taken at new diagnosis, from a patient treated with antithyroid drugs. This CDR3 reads CASSLSRHNEQFF. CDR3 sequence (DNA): TGTGCCAGCAGTTTGTCTCGGCACAATGAGCAGTTCTTC.